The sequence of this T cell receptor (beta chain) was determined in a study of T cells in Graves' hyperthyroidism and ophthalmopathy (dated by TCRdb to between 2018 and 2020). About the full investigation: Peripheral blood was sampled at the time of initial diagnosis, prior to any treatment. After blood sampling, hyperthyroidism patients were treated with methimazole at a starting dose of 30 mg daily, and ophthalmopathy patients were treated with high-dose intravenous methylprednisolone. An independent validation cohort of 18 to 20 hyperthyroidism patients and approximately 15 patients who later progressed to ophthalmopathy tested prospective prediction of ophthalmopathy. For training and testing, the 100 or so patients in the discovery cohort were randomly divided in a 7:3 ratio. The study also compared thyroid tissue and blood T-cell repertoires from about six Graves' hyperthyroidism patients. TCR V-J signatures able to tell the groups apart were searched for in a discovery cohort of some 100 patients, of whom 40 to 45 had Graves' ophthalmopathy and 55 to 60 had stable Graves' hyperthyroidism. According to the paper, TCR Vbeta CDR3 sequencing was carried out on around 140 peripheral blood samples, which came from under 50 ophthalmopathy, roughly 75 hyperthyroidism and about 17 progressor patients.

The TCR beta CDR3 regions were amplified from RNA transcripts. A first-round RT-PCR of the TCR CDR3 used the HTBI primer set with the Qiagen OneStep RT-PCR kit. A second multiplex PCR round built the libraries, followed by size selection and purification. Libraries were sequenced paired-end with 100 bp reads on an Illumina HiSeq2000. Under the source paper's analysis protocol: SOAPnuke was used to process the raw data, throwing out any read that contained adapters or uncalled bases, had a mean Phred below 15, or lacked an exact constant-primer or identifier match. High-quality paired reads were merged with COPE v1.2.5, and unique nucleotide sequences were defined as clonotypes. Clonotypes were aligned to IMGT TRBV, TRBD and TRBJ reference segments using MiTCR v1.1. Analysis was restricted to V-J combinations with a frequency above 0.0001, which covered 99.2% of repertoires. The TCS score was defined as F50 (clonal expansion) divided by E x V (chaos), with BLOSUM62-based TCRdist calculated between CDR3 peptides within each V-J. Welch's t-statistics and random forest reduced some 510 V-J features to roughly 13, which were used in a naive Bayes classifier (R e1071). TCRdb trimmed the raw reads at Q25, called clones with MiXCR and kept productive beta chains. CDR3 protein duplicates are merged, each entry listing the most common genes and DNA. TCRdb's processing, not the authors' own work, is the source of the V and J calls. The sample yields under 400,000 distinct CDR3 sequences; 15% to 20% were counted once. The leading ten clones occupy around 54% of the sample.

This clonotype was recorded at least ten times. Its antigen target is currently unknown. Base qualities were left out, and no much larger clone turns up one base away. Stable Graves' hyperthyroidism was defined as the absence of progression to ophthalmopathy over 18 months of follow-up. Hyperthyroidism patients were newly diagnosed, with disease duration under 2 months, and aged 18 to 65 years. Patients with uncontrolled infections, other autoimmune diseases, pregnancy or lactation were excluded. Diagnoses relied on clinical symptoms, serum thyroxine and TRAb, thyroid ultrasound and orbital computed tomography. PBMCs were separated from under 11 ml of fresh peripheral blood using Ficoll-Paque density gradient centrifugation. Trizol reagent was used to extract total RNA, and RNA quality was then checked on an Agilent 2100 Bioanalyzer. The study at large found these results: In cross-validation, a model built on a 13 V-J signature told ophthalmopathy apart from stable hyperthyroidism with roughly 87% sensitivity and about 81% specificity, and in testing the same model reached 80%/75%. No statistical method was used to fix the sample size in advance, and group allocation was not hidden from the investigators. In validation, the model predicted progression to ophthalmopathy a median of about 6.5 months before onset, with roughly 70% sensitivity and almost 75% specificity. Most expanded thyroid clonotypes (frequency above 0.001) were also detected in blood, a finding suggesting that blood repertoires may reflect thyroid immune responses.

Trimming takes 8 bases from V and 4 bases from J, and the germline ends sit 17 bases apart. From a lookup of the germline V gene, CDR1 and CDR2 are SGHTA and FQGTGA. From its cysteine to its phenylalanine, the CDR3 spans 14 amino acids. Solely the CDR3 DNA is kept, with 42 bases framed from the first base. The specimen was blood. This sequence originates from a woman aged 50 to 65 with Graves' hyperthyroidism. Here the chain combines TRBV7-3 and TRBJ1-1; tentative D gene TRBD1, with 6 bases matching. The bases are TGTGCCAGCGGCAGAGGGGGGGATAGCACTGAAGCTTTCTTT. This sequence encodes CASGRGGDSTEAFF.